This T cell receptor (beta chain) was sequenced for a study of cytomegalovirus exposure and HLA in healthy donors. In the PCR, 60 Vbeta and 13 Jbeta primers were used. The data were produced by immunoSEQ multiplex PCR, yet TCRdb's version contains in-frame clones alone and is incomplete. The sample contains under 150,000 clones, 75% to 85% of which appear only once. The CDR3 has 16 amino acids. Germline CDR1 SEHNR, CDR2 FQNEAQ (reference sequence). V lost 4 bases, J lost 0 bases, and 7 bases stayed unmatched. Sample: PBMCs. The source of this sequence is a male donor in good health and CMV-seronegative. The V and J genes are TRBV7-9 and TRBJ2-7; TRBD1 aligns across 9 bases. The CDR3 coding sequence is TGTGCCAGCAGCTCTCCCGGGACAGGGATCTCCTACGAGCAGTACTTC. Its translation: CASSSPGTGISYEQYF.